Listed below are T cell receptor beta chains from one sample, sequenced in a study of metastatic and nonmetastatic thyroid tumors. TCRdb re-clonotyped the PCR reads through MiXCR. The sample shows 3,000 to 4,000 clones, around 20% of them seen only once. Sample: tumor tissue. The receptor source for this set is a male donor with papillary thyroid cancer or a benign thyroid nodule (not recorded which). Some clones in this sample may be carry-over from other donors' samples. Each CDR3 is given with its conserved first and last residue. D genes are given only for firm matches. A clone size is listed for some rows: how often the clone was seen (once, few, many), or a class if it is expanded.

clone_size	v_call	j_call	d_call	cdr3_aa	cdr3_nt
.	TRBV12-5	TRBJ2-1	TRBD2	CASELWGGEQFF	TGTGCTAGTGAGTTGTGGGGGGGTGAGCAGTTCTTC
many	TRBV11-2	TRBJ2-1	TRBD2	CASSSTSGRANEQFF	TGTGCCAGCAGCTCGACTAGCGGGAGAGCAAATGAGCAGTTCTTC
few	TRBV28	TRBJ1-2	TRBD1	CASSPVTGGGSYGYTF	TGTGCCAGCAGCCCCGTGACAGGGGGAGGAAGCTATGGCTACACCTTC
many	TRBV18	TRBJ2-5	.	CASSPGGQETQYF	TGTGCCAGCTCACCAGGGGGGCAAGAGACCCAGTACTTC
large	TRBV10-1	TRBJ1-3	.	CAMQDLVTIYF	TGCGCCATGCAAGATTTGGTCACCATATATTTT
few	TRBV6-2/TRBV6-3	TRBJ2-1	TRBD1	CASSPSGGTGGDEQFF	TGTGCCAGCAGTCCCAGCGGCGGGACAGGGGGCGATGAGCAGTTCTTC
.	TRBV12-3/TRBV12-4	TRBJ2-7	TRBD2	CASSDIGLGRYEQYF	TGTGCCAGCAGCGATATCGGACTAGGGCGCTACGAGCAGTACTTC
once	TRBV20-1	TRBJ1-5	TRBD1	CSARAGGGQPQHF	TGCAGTGCTAGGGCAGGGGGCGGTCAGCCCCAGCATTTT
many	TRBV3-1	TRBJ2-3	TRBD1	CASSQGGTGFVYTQYF	TGTGCCAGCAGCCAAGGAGGGACAGGGTTCGTATATACGCAGTATTTT
large	TRBV19	TRBJ1-2	.	CASSTTRRDGYTF	TGTGCCAGTAGTACCACACGACGGGATGGCTACACCTTC
few	TRBV6-1	TRBJ2-5	TRBD1	CASSTRTGDPAQYF	TGTGCCAGCAGTACCCGGACAGGCGATCCGGCCCAGTACTTC
.	TRBV7-2	TRBJ2-7	.	CASSLEGSSYEQYF	TGTGCCAGCAGTTTAGAGGGTAGCTCCTACGAGCAGTACTTC
many	TRBV2	TRBJ2-7	.	CASSTDPGWYEQYF	TGTGCCAGCAGCACAGACCCGGGTTGGTACGAGCAGTACTTC
.	TRBV19	TRBJ1-1	.	CASSISRAGFGANTEAFF	TGTGCCAGTAGTATATCGAGGGCCGGCTTCGGAGCGAACACTGAAGCTTTCTTT
.	TRBV7-8	TRBJ2-7	TRBD2	CASSLTGLAGAYEQYF	TGTGCCAGCAGCTTAACGGGACTAGCGGGCGCCTACGAGCAGTACTTC
medium-sized	TRBV5-1	TRBJ2-7	.	CASSLAGDWSEQYF	TGCGCCAGCAGCTTGGCTGGGGACTGGTCCGAGCAGTACTTC
.	TRBV4-1	TRBJ2-2	.	CASSQGIRRNTGELFF	TGCGCCAGCAGCCAAGGAATCCGAAGGAACACCGGGGAGCTGTTTTTT
.	TRBV12-3/TRBV12-4	TRBJ2-2	TRBD2	CASRRAGAHTGELFF	TGTGCCAGCAGGCGAGCGGGGGCACACACCGGGGAGCTGTTTTTT
.	TRBV6-5	TRBJ2-7	.	CASSFRATYEQYF	TGTGCCAGCAGTTTCCGGGCAACCTACGAGCAGTACTTC
few	TRBV19	TRBJ1-5	.	CASSRGVTQHF	TGTGCCAGTAGCCGGGGGGTGACCCAGCATTTT
.	TRBV5-4	TRBJ2-1	.	CASSYQLGIGVNEQFF	TGTGCCAGCAGCTACCAACTAGGTATAGGTGTGAATGAGCAGTTCTTC
.	TRBV5-1	TRBJ2-7	TRBD2	CASSQGAQSGVEQYF	TGCGCCAGCAGCCAAGGGGCCCAAAGCGGGGTAGAGCAGTACTTC
.	TRBV7-2	TRBJ1-5	.	CASSRGGGAHQPQHF	TGTGCCAGCAGCCGCGGAGGGGGGGCCCATCAGCCCCAGCATTTT
.	TRBV7-9	TRBJ2-7	.	CASSLAGGATYEQYF	TGTGCCAGCAGCTTAGCGGGGGGAGCTACCTACGAGCAGTACTTC
large	TRBV6-5	TRBJ1-1	.	CASSYSQNTEAFF	TGTGCCAGCAGTTACTCGCAGAACACTGAAGCTTTCTTT
few	TRBV6-1	TRBJ2-7	TRBD1	CASSETTGWHSYEQYF	TGTGCCAGCAGTGAAACGACAGGGTGGCACTCCTACGAGCAGTACTTC
many	TRBV30	TRBJ2-7	TRBD1	CAWSVLIGAGGIYEQYF	TGTGCCTGGAGTGTATTAATCGGGGCAGGGGGCATATACGAGCAGTACTTC
.	TRBV19	TRBJ1-5	TRBD1	CASSTGTGFEHQPQHF	TGTGCCAGTAGTACCGGGACAGGATTCGAACATCAGCCCCAGCATTTT
.	TRBV28	TRBJ1-2	TRBD1	CASSAIRGQQGHYTF	TGTGCCAGCAGTGCCATCAGGGGACAGCAGGGGCACTACACCTTC
many	TRBV4-1	TRBJ2-2	.	CASSQIKNTGELFF	TGCGCCAGCAGCCAAATCAAGAACACCGGGGAGCTGTTTTTT
many	TRBV29-1	TRBJ2-7	.	CSVAPVPYEQHF	TGCAGCGTCGCTCCCGTCCCCTACGAGCAGCACTTC
many	TRBV30	TRBJ2-1	.	CAWRTQSYNEQFF	TGTGCCTGGAGGACCCAATCATACAATGAGCAGTTCTTC
many	TRBV5-6	TRBJ2-7	.	CASSFGNHLSYEQYF	TGTGCCAGCAGCTTTGGAAACCACCTCTCCTACGAGCAGTACTTC
few	TRBV6-2/TRBV6-3	TRBJ1-1	.	CASSYRGRTEAFF	TGTGCCAGCAGTTACCGAGGGAGAACTGAAGCTTTCTTT
medium-sized	TRBV11-2	TRBJ1-3	.	CASSLGLSGNTIYF	TGTGCCAGCAGCTTAGGCCTCTCTGGAAACACCATATATTTT
many	TRBV5-5	TRBJ1-2	.	CASSLTTVILYGYTF	TGTGCCAGCAGCTTGACCACAGTTATTCTCTATGGCTACACCTTC
large	TRBV24-1	TRBJ2-7	TRBD1	CATSDSGTGNYEQYF	TGTGCCACCAGTGATTCCGGGACAGGGAACTACGAGCAGTACTTC
hyperexpanded	TRBV5-1	TRBJ1-6	TRBD1	CASSYTGENSPLHF	TGCGCCAGCAGCTATACAGGGGAGAATTCACCCCTCCACTTT
few	TRBV6-1	TRBJ1-2	TRBD1	CASSDRDYGYTF	TGTGCCAGCAGCGACAGGGACTATGGCTACACCTTC
.	TRBV28	TRBJ2-1	.	CASSTYDEQFF	TGTGCCAGCAGCACTTACGATGAGCAGTTCTTC
.	TRBV12-3/TRBV12-4	TRBJ2-1	.	CASTKRGGRYNEQFF	TGTGCCAGCACCAAAAGAGGGGGACGGTACAATGAGCAGTTCTTC
few	TRBV27	TRBJ1-5	TRBD1	CASSARQGKYSNQPQHF	TGTGCCAGCAGTGCGAGACAGGGAAAATATAGCAATCAGCCCCAGCATTTT
.	TRBV6-1	TRBJ2-3	TRBD1	CVSSLTGTTTDAQYF	TGTGTTAGCAGCTTGACAGGGACCACCACAGATGCGCAGTATTTT
medium-sized	TRBV29-1	TRBJ2-7	TRBD1	CSVAKGATSYEQYF	TGCAGCGTGGCGAAGGGGGCGACGAGCTACGAGCAGTACTTC
.	TRBV5-4	TRBJ2-3	TRBD2	CASSLSSGGTDTQYF	TGTGCCAGCAGCTTGAGTAGCGGGGGCACAGATACGCAGTATTTT
many	TRBV5-4	TRBJ2-3	TRBD1	CASSFYVTGGSDTQYF	TGTGCCAGCAGCTTCTACGTGACAGGGGGCTCAGATACGCAGTATTTT
.	TRBV9	TRBJ2-7	.	CASSVEGQSYEQYF	TGTGCCAGCAGCGTAGAGGGGCAGTCCTACGAGCAGTACTTC
many	TRBV3-1	TRBJ1-1	TRBD1	CASSQLMDRKTNTEAFF	TGTGCCAGCAGCCAATTAATGGACAGGAAGACGAACACTGAAGCTTTCTTT
few	TRBV12-3/TRBV12-4	TRBJ2-1	.	CASSHRGRQWNEQFF	TGTGCTAGCAGTCATAGAGGGAGGCAGTGGAATGAGCAGTTCTTC
medium-sized	TRBV7-9	TRBJ2-2	TRBD2	CASSLAGGTGELFF	TGTGCCAGCAGCTTAGCGGGAGGGACCGGGGAGCTGTTTTTT
few	TRBV6-1	TRBJ2-7	TRBD2	CASTLGRVYLYEQYF	TGTGCCAGCACCTTAGGGAGGGTATACCTCTACGAGCAGTACTTC
medium-sized	TRBV24-1	TRBJ2-3	TRBD1	CATSEGQRDTQYF	TGTGCCACCAGTGAGGGACAGCGGGATACGCAGTATTTT
medium-sized	TRBV5-6	TRBJ2-7	.	CASTSEGEQYF	TGTGCCAGCACCTCGGAGGGGGAGCAGTACTTC
few	TRBV6-4	TRBJ2-2	.	CASLPGITGELFF	TGTGCCAGCCTTCCGGGAATCACCGGGGAGCTGTTTTTT
many	TRBV5-4	TRBJ1-1	TRBD1	CASRNGRDRGMVTEAFF	TGTGCCAGCAGAAATGGCCGGGACAGGGGTATGGTCACTGAAGCTTTCTTT
medium-sized	TRBV6-1	TRBJ2-1	.	CASSEVSARAGPGPYNEQFF	TGTGCCAGCAGTGAAGTCAGCGCCAGGGCCGGCCCCGGCCCCTACAATGAGCAGTTCTTC
few	TRBV6-1	TRBJ1-1	TRBD1	CASSRQGTVNTEAFF	TGTGCCAGCAGTCGACAGGGGACGGTGAACACTGAAGCTTTCTTT
.	TRBV28	TRBJ2-7	TRBD2	CASSPSGLASHEQYF	TGTGCCAGCAGCCCATCCGGACTAGCGTCCCACGAGCAGTACTTC